A single sample gave rise to the 17 T cell receptor beta chains below, sequenced in a study of shared clonotypes between healthy human individuals. Clones were read by immunoSEQ multiplex PCR, and TCRdb kept only the in-frame ones, dropping some. The table includes about 480,000 clones, around 74% detected once. Sequencing input: PBMCs. These receptors came from a woman in her thirties or forties in good health. Some clones in this sample may be carry-over from other donors' samples.

The chain combines TRBV5-1 with TRBJ2-6, with D unresolved. V gave up 5 bases and J gave up 0 bases, with 6 bases separating them. This CDR3 has 14 residues. Germline V gene data show CDR1 as SGHRS and CDR2 as YFSETQ. Here the CDR3 DNA reads TGCGCCAGCAGTCCAGGCTCTGGGGCCAACGTCCTGACTTTC. Its protein product is CASSPGSGANVLTF.

The rearrangement joins TRBV7-2 to TRBJ2-7; D is perhaps TRBD2 (5 bases). Trimming took off 5 bases at V and 5 bases at J, with 10 bases between the two ends. The CDR3 covers 12 residues. Germline V gene data show CDR1 as SGHTA and CDR2 as FQGNSA. The CDR3 spells CASSAGLNEQYF. CDR3 DNA sequence: TGTGCCAGCAGCGCCGGACTGAACGAGCAGTACTTC.

The chain has TRBV4-2 and TRBJ1-4; a weak D match, TRBD1 (6 bases). V was clipped by 3 bases and J by 3 bases, with 17 bases between them. The CDR3 has 17 residues. Germline values: CDR1 LGHNA, CDR2 YNFKEQ. The CDR3 protein is CASSQASTGFANEKLFF. CDR3 DNA sequence: TGTGCCAGCAGCCAGGCCAGTACAGGGTTTGCTAATGAAAAACTGTTTTTT.

The rearrangement links TRBV27 to TRBJ1-2; D remains ambiguous. Germline V gives CDR1 MNHEY, CDR2 SMNVEV (reference sequence). CDR3 length: 17 residues. The V gene lost 3 bases and the J gene lost 0 bases, with 17 bases spanning the gap. CDR3 protein: CASSFMAGVSANYGYTF. In nucleotides, the CDR3 is TGTGCCAGCAGTTTCATGGCCGGCGTCTCAGCTAACTATGGCTACACCTTC.

The V gene is TRBV2, the J gene TRBJ2-1; D call uncertain. V lost 4 bases and J 8 bases, leaving 9 bases between the germline ends. Germline CDR1 and CDR2: SNHLY and FYNNEI. The CDR3 length is 12 residues. CDR3 region: CASSGLEDEQFF. The DNA of the CDR3 is TGTGCCAGCAGTGGATTAGAAGATGAGCAGTTCTTC.

The V and J genes are TRBV28 and TRBJ1-2, with D hard to call. Per the germline V gene, CDR1 is MDHEN and CDR2 is SYDVKM. The CDR3 is 13 amino acids. V was cut by 8 bases and J by 7 bases, with 17 bases left in between. The CDR3 DNA is TGTGCCAGCGGACTTGCGAGTGGCAGTGGCTACACCTTC. Residues: CASGLASGSGYTF.

As DNA, the CDR3 is TGCGCCAGCAGCTATGTTCCGGGACAAGGAAACACCATATATTTT. This encodes CASSYVPGQGNTIYF. The chain recombines TRBV5-1 with TRBJ1-3; weak D call: TRBD1 (6 bases). CDR1 is SGHRS and CDR2 is YFSETQ in the germline V gene. The CDR3 is made up of 15 amino acids. The ends were cut back, 3 bases at V and 4 bases at J, with 14 bases in the middle.

The genes are TRBV15 and TRBJ2-5, with 9 bases that match TRBD2. The J segment lost 10 bases and the V segment lost 4 bases, leaving 13 bases of the junction unmatched. The CDR3 totals 15 residues. Germline V gene data show CDR1 as LNHNV and CDR2 as YYDKDF (reference sequence). CDR3 sequence: CATSKGLARMGVQYF. CDR3 coding DNA: TGTGCCACCAGCAAAGGACTAGCGAGAATGGGTGTCCAGTACTTC.

As DNA, the CDR3 is TGTGCCAGCAGTGAGGCGTATGAGACCCAGTACTTC. This codes for CASSEAYETQYF. V is TRBV6-1 and J is TRBJ2-5; D uncertain. Trimming removed 3 bases at V and 5 bases at J, with 7 bases between. The V gene's germline CDR1 is MNHNS and CDR2 SASEGT. This CDR3 region has 12 residues.

The gene calls are TRBV5-4 and TRBJ1-1; D not certain. Germline CDR1 reads SGHNT; CDR2 reads YYREEE (reference sequence). V dropped 0 bases and J dropped 1 base, with 7 bases sitting between them. This CDR3 spans 14 amino acids. CDR3 protein: CASSLEAANTEAFF. The CDR3 DNA reads TGTGCCAGCAGCTTGGAGGCAGCGAACACTGAAGCTTTCTTT.

The V call is TRBV7-6, the J call TRBJ2-5, with D perhaps TRBD2 (6 bases). The CDR3 contains 14 residues. V dropped 5 bases and J dropped 5 bases, with 15 bases sitting between them. Germline V gene lookup returns CDR1 SGHVS and CDR2 FNYEAQ. For the CDR3, the DNA is TGTGCCAGCAGCGCACGCAGGAGGGGTGAGACCCAGTACTTC. The encoded protein is CASSARRRGETQYF.

This clone was picked up one time. Sequence at one end of the junction differs from germline and may be a read error. The genes are TRBV30 and TRBJ2-5; D unresolved. CDR3 length equals 14 residues. Per the germline V gene, CDR1 is GTSNPN and CDR2 is SVGIG (reference sequence). The CDR3 here is CAWSSGVVQGTQYF. The CDR3 coding sequence is TGTGCCTGGAGTTCGGGCGTGGTTCAAGGGACCCAGTACTTC.

This chain links TRBV11-2 with TRBJ2-5, with D uncertain. CDR3 length equals 13 residues. The V gene lost 3 bases and the J gene lost 2 bases, with 7 bases spanning the gap. Germline CDR1 is SGHAT and CDR2 is FQNNGV. CDR3: CASSFGRQETQYF. The DNA of the CDR3 is TGTGCCAGCAGCTTTGGTCGTCAAGAGACCCAGTACTTC.

V usage is TRBV9 and J usage is TRBJ2-7; D gene unclear. Germline V gene sequence: CDR1 SGDLS, CDR2 YYNGEE. V lost 0 bases, J lost 2 bases, and 12 bases lay in between. The CDR3 spans 15 residues. CDR3: CASSVGGGPPYEQYF. The CDR3 coding sequence is TGTGCCAGCAGCGTAGGTGGCGGACCCCCCTACGAGCAGTACTTC.

This chain links TRBV9 with TRBJ2-1; possibly TRBD1 or TRBD2 for D (7 bases each). This CDR3 is built from 16 residues. Germline loops: CDR1 SGDLS, CDR2 YYNGEE. The germline V and J ends were trimmed by 0 bases and 4 bases, with 14 bases remaining between them. This CDR3 is CASSVGGGTAYNEQFF. The CDR3 coding sequence is TGTGCCAGCAGCGTAGGGGGAGGGACAGCATACAATGAGCAGTTCTTC.

This clone has only a few counts. The genes are TRBV5-6 and TRBJ1-1; tentative D call: TRBD1 (5 bases). The V end lost 6 bases, the J end lost 10 bases, and 16 bases lay between the germline ends. CDR1 and CDR2 from the germline V gene are SGHDT and YYEEEE. The CDR3 totals 12 residues. The CDR3 spells CASNVWGRGAFF. CDR3 DNA: TGTGCCAGCAACGTTTGGGGACGCGGAGCTTTCTTT.

This clone was counted a single time. The rearrangement links TRBV18 to TRBJ1-4; 8 bases match TRBD1. Germline CDR1 KGHSH, CDR2 LQKENI. The CDR3 is 16 residues long. Losses at the gene ends were 1 base for V and 8 bases for J; bases not matched to a gene: 9. The CDR3 coding sequence is TGTGCCAGCTCACCACTTGGACAGGGAGGAGGGGAAAAACTGTTTTTT. It codes for CASSPLGQGGGEKLFF.